Sequencing of this T cell receptor (beta chain) was carried out in a study of T cell clonotyping in hematopoietic cell transplantation. Whole-study results and caveats: CD4 and CD8 repertoire contributions could not be separated without sorting. Pathologically expanded recipient clonotypes increased progressively from day 30 to day 180 as diversity fell. Few recipient clonotypes overlapped donors; over 97% were de novo at given depth. Graft donor and pretransplant recipient Inverse Simpson Index values predicted broader posttransplant TCR diversity.

Using immunoSEQ multiplex PCR, the repertoire was profiled, and TCRdb retains in-frame clones only, with some absent. The top ten clones hold roughly 0.85% of a sample with approximately 44,000 clones, 94% of them seen once. About this clone: The antigen remains undetermined.

The CDR3 covers 13 residues. Germline V lookup: CDR1 SGHNT, CDR2 YYREEE (reference sequence). Trimming cost V 7 bases and J 0 bases, with 10 bases left between them. This chain uses TRBV5-4 with TRBJ1-1; D ambiguous. The TCR originated in a woman aged 45-59 years in good health. Some clones in this sample may be carry-over from other donors' samples. Source material: peripheral blood mononuclear cells. Written as DNA, the CDR3 is TGTGCCAGCGCGGGAGATTTGAACACTGAAGCTTTCTTT. The encoded protein is CASAGDLNTEAFF.